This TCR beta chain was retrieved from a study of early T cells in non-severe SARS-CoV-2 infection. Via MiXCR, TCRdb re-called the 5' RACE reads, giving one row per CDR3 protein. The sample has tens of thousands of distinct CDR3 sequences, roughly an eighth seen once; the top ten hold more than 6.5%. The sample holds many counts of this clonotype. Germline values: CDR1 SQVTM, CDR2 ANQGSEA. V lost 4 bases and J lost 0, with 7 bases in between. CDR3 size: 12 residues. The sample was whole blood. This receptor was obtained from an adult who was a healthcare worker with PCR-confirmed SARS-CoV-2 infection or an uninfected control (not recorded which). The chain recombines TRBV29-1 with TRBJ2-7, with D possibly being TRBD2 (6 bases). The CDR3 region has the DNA TGCAGCGTTGGGCGGGACTCCTACGAGCAGTACTTC. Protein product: CSVGRDSYEQYF.